What follows are 20 T cell receptor beta chains derived from one specimen sequenced in a study of PD-1 blockade in classical Hodgkin lymphoma. Time point meaning: cycle 4 day 1 (C4D1), after five to seven weeks of nivolumab. All patients experienced relapse after autologous stem cell transplantation, and brentuximab vedotin exposure was variable. Produced via immunoSEQ multiplex PCR; TCRdb's table is partial and in-frame only. Among 25,000 to 35,000 clones listed, around four fifths were seen once. The specimen comprised peripheral blood mononuclear cells (PBMCs), sampled before the fourth cycle of nivolumab. The receptors originated from a human donor with classical Hodgkin lymphoma.

This clone was recorded a few times. This chain uses TRBV6-1 with TRBJ2-4, with a weak D call TRBD2 (6 bases). This CDR3 contains 17 residues. Germline V gene sequence: CDR1 MNHNS, CDR2 SASEGT. V lost 1 base to trimming and J lost 3 bases, with 16 bases between them. CDR3 sequence reads: CASSEGGVPRDKNIQYF. The CDR3 nucleotides read TGTGCCAGCAGTGAAGGGGGGGTACCCCGGGACAAAAACATTCAGTACTTC.

This clone counts as medium-sized. V and J are TRBV7-8 and TRBJ2-2, with D uncertain. Deletions cut 5 bases from V and 1 base from J, with 8 bases between. Germline V gene data show CDR1 as SGHVS and CDR2 as FQNEAQ. The CDR3 extends over 14 amino acids. This CDR3 reads CASSQSGNTGELFF. DNA of the CDR3: TGTGCCAGCAGCCAAAGTGGGAACACCGGGGAGCTGTTTTTT.

The rearrangement uses TRBV6-1 and TRBJ2-7; D perhaps matches TRBD2 (6 bases). The length of the CDR3 is 13 residues. V lost 11 bases and J lost 2, with 16 bases in between. Germline assignment: CDR1 MNHNS and CDR2 SASEGT. The CDR3 nucleotides are TGTGCCGCAAGTAGCGGAATTACCTACGAGCAGTACTTC. Translated: CAASSGITYEQYF.

The chain combines TRBV18 with TRBJ1-1; D ambiguous. V lost 2 bases and J 5 bases, leaving 6 bases between the germline ends. CDR1 and CDR2 (germline): KGHSH, LQKENI. The CDR3 is 12 residues long. This CDR3 is CASSPFVTEAFF. CDR3 DNA: TGTGCCAGCTCACCATTCGTTACTGAAGCTTTCTTT.

This rearrangement joins TRBV4-1 to TRBJ1-4; D is unresolved. V lost 0 bases to trimming and J lost 8 bases, with 4 bases between them. The CDR3 covers 12 residues. Germline V gene lookup returns CDR1 MGHRA and CDR2 YSYEKL. The CDR3 loop is CASSQEGEKLFF. CDR3 nucleotides: TGCGCCAGCAGCCAAGAAGGGGAAAAACTGTTTTTT.

By frequency in the sample, this clone is medium-sized. This chain links TRBV2 with TRBJ1-2; a weak D match, TRBD1 (5 bases). V was shortened by 0 bases and J by 4 bases, with 15 bases between the two germline ends. The CDR3 consists of 16 residues. Germline loops: CDR1 SNHLY, CDR2 FYNNEI. Here the CDR3 reads CASSEALGGRGYGYTF. The CDR3, as DNA: TGTGCCAGCAGTGAAGCGCTCGGGGGACGGGGCTATGGCTACACCTTC.

The CDR3 reads CASSIRANTEAFF. CDR3 bases: TGTGCCAGTAGTATACGAGCGAACACTGAAGCTTTCTTT. The rearrangement uses TRBV19 and TRBJ1-1; D ambiguous. Germline-derived CDR1 and CDR2 are LNHDA and SQIVND (reference sequence). This CDR3 spans 13 amino acids. The germline V and J ends were trimmed by 2 bases and 1 base, with 5 bases remaining between them. The entire variable domain, with the rest obtained from reference TRBV19 and TRBJ1-1, is as follows: DGGITQSPKYLFRKEGQNVTLSCEQNLNHDAMYWYRQDPGQGLRLIYYSQIVNDFQKGDIAEGYSVSREKKESFPLTVTSAQKNPTAFYLCASSIRANTEAFFGQGTRLTVV.

CDR3 nucleotide sequence: TGCGCCAGCAGCCAAAGAGCGGGAGGATACAATGAGCAGTTCTTC. Translating gives CASSQRAGGYNEQFF. The V and J genes are TRBV4-1 and TRBJ2-1; 9 bases agree with TRBD2. Looked up from germline, CDR1 is MGHRA and CDR2 is YSYEKL. The CDR3 is made up of 15 amino acids. V was clipped by 2 bases and J by 4 bases; unmatched bases: 3.

This rearrangement joins TRBV27 to TRBJ1-2; tentative D call: TRBD1 (6 bases). The germline CDR1 and CDR2 sequences are MNHEY and SMNVEV (reference sequence). V lost 1 base to trimming and J lost 4 bases, with 13 bases between them. This CDR3 is 15 amino acids long. The CDR3 loop is CASSLFDRPGYGYTF. In nucleotides, the CDR3 is TGTGCCAGCAGTTTATTCGACAGGCCTGGCTATGGCTACACCTTC.

The rearrangement links TRBV28 to TRBJ1-4; a weak D match, TRBD1 (5 bases). Germline V CDR1 and CDR2: MDHEN, SYDVKM. Trimming removed 1 base from V and 10 bases from J, with 16 bases in between. This CDR3 region has 15 residues. CDR3 sequence: CASSLSGRLVGKLFF. DNA of the CDR3: TGTGCCAGCAGTTTATCAGGGAGGCTGGTAGGAAAACTGTTTTTT.

This chain links TRBV5-1 with TRBJ2-3; D not resolved. The germline V gene encodes CDR1 SGHRS and CDR2 YFSETQ. V was clipped by 4 bases and J by 6 bases, with 12 bases between them. The CDR3 runs to 13 residues. As DNA, the CDR3 is TGCGCCAGCAGCCTCCGACAAACGGATACGCAGTATTTT. It codes for CASSLRQTDTQYF.

This chain links TRBV6-5 with TRBJ1-5; 9 bases are a match to TRBD1. There are 15 residues in the CDR3. Germline V gene sequence: CDR1 MNHEY, CDR2 SVGAGI. With 6 bases clipped from V and 2 bases from J, the junction kept 5 bases outside the gene matches. CDR3 DNA sequence: TGTGCCAGCAGCAGAGACAGGGGGGGCAATCAGCCCCAGCATTTT. Encoded protein: CASSRDRGGNQPQHF.

This clone was detected only once. The V gene is TRBV5-1, the J gene TRBJ2-2, with a possible D match to TRBD1 (5 bases). Germline V gene data show CDR1 as SGHRS and CDR2 as YFSETQ. This CDR3 is built from 14 residues. V was cut by 1 base and J by 7 bases, with 11 bases left in between. The DNA for the CDR3 is TGCGCCAGCAGCTTGATAGGGGATAGCGGGGAGCTGTTTTTT. Protein product: CASSLIGDSGELFF. Full variable domain (outside the CDR3, taken from reference TRBV5-1 and TRBJ2-2): KAGVTQTPRYLIKTRGQQVTLSCSPISGHRSVSWYQQTPGQGLQFLFEYFSETQRNKGNFPGRFSGRQFSNSRSEMNVSTLELGDSALYLCASSLIGDSGELFFGEGSRLTVL.

In this sample, this clone turned up a few times. This rearrangement joins TRBV29-1 to TRBJ2-3; D gene uncertain. The CDR3 is made up of 12 amino acids. Germline CDR1 is SQVTM and CDR2 is ANQGSEA. V was cut by 4 bases and J by 2 bases, with 7 bases left in between. The CDR3 DNA follows: TGCAGCGTTGCACCCTACACAGATACGCAGTATTTT. Residues: CSVAPYTDTQYF.

This chain links TRBV10-3 with TRBJ1-5, with a tentative D call TRBD1 (5 bases). V lost 6 bases and J 1 base, leaving 13 bases between the germline ends. CDR3 length: 15 residues. Germline V gene data show CDR1 as ENHRY and CDR2 as SYGVKD. The CDR3 loop reads CAISKSTESNQPQHF. The CDR3 DNA follows: TGTGCCATCAGCAAATCGACAGAAAGCAATCAGCCCCAGCATTTT.

The chain is built from TRBV27 and TRBJ2-5; 10 positions agree with TRBD2. The CDR3 has 17 residues. Germline V lookup: CDR1 MNHEY, CDR2 SMNVEV (reference sequence). The junction had 5 bases not matched to a gene; V was cut back by 1 base and J by 0 bases. CDR3 bases: TGTGCCAGCAGTTTATATGCTAGCGGGAGTTACCAAGAGACCCAGTACTTC. It encodes CASSLYASGSYQETQYF.

V is TRBV27 and J is TRBJ1-2, with a possible D match to TRBD1 (6 bases). The CDR3 is 16 residues long. Looked up from germline, CDR1 is MNHEY and CDR2 is SMNVEV (reference sequence). V was cut by 2 bases and J by 7 bases, with 20 bases left in between. The CDR3 nucleotides read TGTGCCAGCAGTTTAGAAGGGCGGGGGCGCGGAGGTGGCTACACCTTC. Protein sequence: CASSLEGRGRGGGYTF.

This clone is judged medium-sized. The chain's CDR3 is CASSSGQARGTEAFF. CDR3 coding DNA: TGCGCCAGCAGCTCGGGACAGGCGAGGGGCACTGAAGCTTTCTTT. The chain has TRBV5-1 and TRBJ1-1; 8 bases agree with TRBD1. The CDR3 loop spans 15 amino acids. CDR1 is SGHRS and CDR2 is YFSETQ in the germline V gene. The V gene end was trimmed by 3 bases and the J gene end by 4 bases; junction bases not matched to a gene: 8.

The chain uses TRBV7-3 and TRBJ2-1; TRBD2 matches at 11 bases. The germline V gene encodes CDR1 SGHTA and CDR2 FQGTGA. This CDR3 contains 15 residues. The V segment lost 5 bases and the J segment 3 bases; nucleotides outside the gene matches: 3. The CDR3 DNA is TGTGCCAGCAGCATCACTAGCGGGAGCTACAATGAGCAGTTCTTC. It encodes CASSITSGSYNEQFF. The whole variable domain, filled in from reference TRBV7-3 and TRBJ2-1, reads GAGVSQTPSNKVTEKGKYVELRCDPISGHTALYWYRQSLGQGPEFLIYFQGTGAADDSGLPNDRFFAVRPEGSVSTLKIQRTERGDSAVYLCASSITSGSYNEQFFGPGTRLTVL.

V gene TRBV9 combines with J gene TRBJ1-2; D possibly corresponds to TRBD1 (5 bases). Germline CDR1 SGDLS, CDR2 YYNGEE. The CDR3 loop spans 22 amino acids. Trimming cost V 4 bases and J 1 base, with 35 bases left between them. The chain's CDR3 is CASSLPWGVVSAGLMSNYGYTF. Here the CDR3 DNA reads TGTGCCAGCAGCCTCCCTTGGGGGGTCGTGTCGGCAGGGCTGATGAGTAACTATGGCTACACCTTC.